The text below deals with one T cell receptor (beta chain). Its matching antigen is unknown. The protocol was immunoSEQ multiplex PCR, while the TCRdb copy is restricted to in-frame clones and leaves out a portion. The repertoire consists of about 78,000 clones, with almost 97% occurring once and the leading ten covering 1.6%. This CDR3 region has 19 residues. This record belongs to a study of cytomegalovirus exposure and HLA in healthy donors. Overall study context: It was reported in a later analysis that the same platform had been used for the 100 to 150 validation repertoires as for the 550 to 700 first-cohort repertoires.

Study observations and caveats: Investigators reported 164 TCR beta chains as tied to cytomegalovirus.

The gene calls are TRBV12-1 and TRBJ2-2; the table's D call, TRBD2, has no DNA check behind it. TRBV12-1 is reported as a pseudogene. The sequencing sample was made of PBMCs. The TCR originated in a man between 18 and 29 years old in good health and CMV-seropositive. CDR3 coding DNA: TGTGCCAGCAGCTTTGCGTTGTCTATGCTACCACCGAACACCGGGGAGCTGTTTTTT. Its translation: CASSFALSMLPPNTGELFF.